This TCR beta chain was found in a study of T cells in tuberculosis. TCRdb's copy holds only in-frame clones and misses some; the assay was immunoSEQ multiplex PCR. The sample shows around 50,000 clones, roughly 88% of them seen only once. Thawed, overnight-rested PBMC were stained with GMM-loaded CD1B tetramer, viability dye and anti-CD3, then sorted. C32 glucose monomycolate from Rhodococcus equi was loaded onto the CD1B tetramers. The sequence derives from an adult woman with latent tuberculosis. The specimen sequenced was CD1b-GMM tetramer-negative cells sorted from PBMCs.

CDR3 protein: CASSLEAGKVYQQYF. CDR3 in DNA: TGTGCCAGCAGCTTAGAGGCGGGGAAGGTGTACCAGCAGTACTTC. The genes are TRBV7-2 and TRBJ2-7, with D possibly TRBD2 on 6 matching bases. CDR3 size: 15 residues. Looked up from germline, CDR1 is SGHTA and CDR2 is FQGNSA. The germline V and J ends were trimmed by 1 base and 8 bases, with 18 bases remaining between them.